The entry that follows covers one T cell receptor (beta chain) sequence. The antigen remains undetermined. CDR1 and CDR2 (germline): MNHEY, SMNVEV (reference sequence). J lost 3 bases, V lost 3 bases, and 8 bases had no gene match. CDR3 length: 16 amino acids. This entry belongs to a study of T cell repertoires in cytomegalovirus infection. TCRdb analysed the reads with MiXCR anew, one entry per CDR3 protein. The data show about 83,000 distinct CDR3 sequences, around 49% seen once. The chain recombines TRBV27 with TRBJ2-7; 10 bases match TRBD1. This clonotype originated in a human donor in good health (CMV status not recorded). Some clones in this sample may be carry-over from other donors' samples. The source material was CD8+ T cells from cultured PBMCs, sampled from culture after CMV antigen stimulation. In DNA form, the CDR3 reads TGTGCCAGCAGTTTCGTTGGGGACAGGGGAGGCTACGAGCAGTACTTC. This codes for CASSFVGDRGGYEQYF.